These 26 T cell receptor beta chains were all obtained from the same sample, sequenced in a study of technical replicates of blood from a handful of donors (dated by TCRdb to 2015 to 2018). Library construction relied on the immunoSEQ multiplex PCR assay. Not all clones reach the TCRdb copy of this immuneACCESS table, which keeps in-frame sequences only. Checked studies attribute under half of the gap to unresolved V genes and leave the rest unexplained. The sample yields 65,000 to 80,000 clones; roughly 96% were counted once. The ten largest clones capture roughly 0.3% of the sample. Sequenced sample: T cells isolated from PBMCs. The receptor source for this set is a human donor in good health.

The chain uses TRBV11-2 and TRBJ2-7; D call uncertain. Per germline, CDR1 SGHAT and CDR2 FQNNGV. The V end was cut by 1 base, the J end by 5 bases, with 6 bases between. This CDR3 region has 12 residues. CDR3 in DNA: TGTGCCAGCAGCTTAGGAGTTCACGAGCAGTACTTC. Amino acids: CASSLGVHEQYF.

The chain links TRBV11-3 to TRBJ2-2; the match to TRBD2 covers 7 bases. The CDR3 sequence is 16 residues long. V gave up 3 bases and J gave up 0 bases; unmatched junction bases: 4. Germline V gene sequence: CDR1 SGHNT, CDR2 YENEEA. CDR3 DNA sequence: TGTGCCAGCAGCTTCGACAGCGGGACGAACACCGGGGAGCTGTTTTTT. This translates into CASSFDSGTNTGELFF.

The J gene is TRBJ2-3, the V gene TRBV11-3, with 14 bases matching TRBD2. V lost 7 bases and J lost 2; bases outside the gene matches: 11. The CDR3 runs to 18 residues. Germline V gene lookup returns CDR1 SGHNT and CDR2 YENEEA. CDR3 DNA: TGTGCCAGCACCAAACTTCCGACTAGCGGGAGGGCCACAGATACGCAGTATTTT. It is translated as CASTKLPTSGRATDTQYF.

The V call is TRBV7-3, the J call TRBJ2-7; the match to TRBD2 covers 9 bases. V trimming: 3 bases; J trimming: 1 base; junction bases outside the gene matches: 1. The CDR3 extends over 14 amino acids. From germline, CDR1 is SGHTA and CDR2 FQGTGA. The CDR3 nucleotides read TGTGCCAGCAGCTTTAGCGGGGGTTCCTACGAGCAGTACTTC. Amino acid sequence: CASSFSGGSYEQYF.

The J gene is TRBJ2-1, the V gene TRBV4-2, with 7 nucleotides matching TRBD1. The CDR3 is made up of 16 amino acids. V shed 0 bases, J shed 2 bases, and the junction held 4 bases outside the gene matches. Germline loops: CDR1 LGHNA, CDR2 YNFKEQ. Written as DNA, the CDR3 is TGTGCCAGCAGCCAAGATTTAGACAGGGCCTACAATGAGCAGTTCTTC. Its protein product is CASSQDLDRAYNEQFF.

V usage is TRBV11-2 and J usage is TRBJ2-7; TRBD1 might be the D (6 bases). V was trimmed by 5 bases and J by 0 bases, leaving 11 bases between them. The CDR3 is 14 residues long. Germline lookup yields CDR1 SGHAT and CDR2 FQNNGV. CDR3 in DNA: TGTGCCAGCAGCGCACAGGGCAGCTCCTACGAGCAGTACTTC. This codes for CASSAQGSSYEQYF.

This chain connects TRBV29-1 to TRBJ1-1; a possible D gene is TRBD1 (5 bases). Germline CDR1 and CDR2: SQVTM and ANQGSEA. CDR3 size: 14 residues. Trimming shortened V by 6 bases and J by 6 bases, and 20 bases separated the two germline ends. CDR3 residues: CSVEPRRGRPEAFF. The CDR3 DNA sequence: TGCAGCGTCGAACCCCGCCGGGGGAGGCCTGAAGCTTTCTTT.

The chain links TRBV15 to TRBJ1-2; perhaps TRBD1 as D (6 bases). V was pared by 5 bases and J by 4 bases, with 20 bases between. The CDR3 extends over 16 amino acids. The germline V gene has CDR1 LNHNV and CDR2 YYDKDF (reference sequence). This CDR3 reads CATSEEAGVGVYGYTF. Written as DNA, the CDR3 is TGTGCCACCAGCGAAGAGGCAGGGGTTGGTGTCTATGGCTACACCTTC.

This clone has a single count. The chain couples TRBV7-3 to TRBJ2-1, with 12 bases identical to TRBD2. Germline V gene lookup returns CDR1 SGHTA and CDR2 FQGTGA. This CDR3 has 16 residues. J gave up 4 bases and V 5 bases, and 6 bases lay outside the gene matches. This chain's CDR3 is CASSLQTSGRYNEQFF. The DNA for the CDR3 is TGTGCCAGCAGCCTCCAGACTAGCGGGAGATACAATGAGCAGTTCTTC.

The J gene is TRBJ2-3, the V gene TRBV5-4; 8 positions match TRBD1. J gave up 4 bases and V 4 bases, and 2 bases lay outside the gene matches. From germline, CDR1 is SGHNT and CDR2 YYREEE (reference sequence). This CDR3 spans 13 amino acids. The CDR3 DNA is TGTGCCAGCAGCACGACAGGGGCAGATACGCAGTATTTT. This codes for CASSTTGADTQYF.

V gene TRBV7-2 combines with J gene TRBJ1-2; unclear D gene. V shed 2 bases and J shed 8 bases, with 12 bases lying between them. Germline V CDR1 and CDR2: SGHTA, FQGNSA. This CDR3 has 13 amino acids. The CDR3 region has the DNA TGTGCCAGCAGCTTATACGCGACGCGGGGCTACACCTTC. It codes for CASSLYATRGYTF.

The J gene is TRBJ2-5, the V gene TRBV5-1, with 7 nucleotides matching TRBD2. V lost 0 bases and J lost 3; bases outside the gene matches: 2. The CDR3 has 14 residues. The germline gives CDR1 SGHRS, CDR2 YFSETQ. CDR3 residues: CASSLVLAEETQYF. Written as DNA, the CDR3 is TGCGCCAGCAGCTTGGTGCTAGCGGAAGAGACCCAGTACTTC.

Worth noting for this clone: Compared with germline, one end of the junction differs, possibly owing to a read error. The CDR3, as DNA: TGTGCCGGCAGCTTAGGGCAGGTCCCGTTGACTGAAAAACTGTTTTTT. It specifies CAGSLGQVPLTEKLFF. This chain links TRBV11-2 with TRBJ1-4; D is uncertain. The CDR3 has 16 residues. From germline, CDR1 is SGHAT and CDR2 FQNNGV.

This sequence joins TRBV7-3 and TRBJ2-7, with 14 nucleotides matching TRBD2. J lost 7 bases, V lost 1 base, and 0 bases had no gene match. Germline V lookup: CDR1 SGHTA, CDR2 FQGTGA. The CDR3 consists of 14 residues. The chain's CDR3 is CASSLRLAGGEQYF. The CDR3 nucleotides read TGTGCCAGCAGCTTAAGACTAGCGGGAGGGGAGCAGTACTTC. Complete variable domain (other parts from reference TRBV7-3 and TRBJ2-7): GAGVSQTPSNKVTEKGKYVELRCDPISGHTALYWYRQSLGQGPEFLIYFQGTGAADDSGLPNDRFFAVRPEGSVSTLKIQRTERGDSAVYLCASSLRLAGGEQYFGPGTRLTVT.

The chain couples TRBV4-2 to TRBJ2-3; maybe TRBD1 (5 bases). The germline V gene encodes CDR1 LGHNA and CDR2 YNFKEQ. V shed 8 bases and J shed 2 bases, with 11 bases lying between them. This CDR3 has 13 amino acids. CDR3 in DNA: TGTGCCAGCGGGGCGCGGACCACAGATACGCAGTATTTT. Translating gives CASGARTTDTQYF.

The chain carries TRBV4-1 and TRBJ2-1, with 10 nucleotides matching TRBD2. This CDR3 spans 17 amino acids. The J segment lost 4 bases and the V segment lost 2 bases, leaving 8 bases of the junction unmatched. CDR1 and CDR2 (germline): MGHRA, YSYEKL. This CDR3 is CASSQLAGAGGYNEQFF. The CDR3 bases are TGCGCCAGCAGCCAACTAGCGGGGGCGGGGGGTTACAATGAGCAGTTCTTC.

This chain connects TRBV5-1 to TRBJ2-7; tentative D call: TRBD1 (6 bases). Germline V gene lookup returns CDR1 SGHRS and CDR2 YFSETQ. The V gene lost 2 bases and the J gene lost 3 bases, with 9 bases spanning the gap. This CDR3 is 13 amino acids long. The CDR3 is CASSLGQFYEQYF. The DNA for the CDR3 is TGCGCCAGCAGCTTAGGACAGTTCTACGAGCAGTACTTC.

The rearrangement links TRBV4-3 to TRBJ2-2, with D possibly TRBD1 on 5 matching bases. Germline values: CDR1 LGHNA, CDR2 YSLEER. The CDR3 is 14 amino acids. V shed 1 base and J shed 5 bases, with 8 bases lying between them. The CDR3 loop reads CASSQGSGTGELFF. The CDR3 DNA is TGCGCCAGCAGCCAAGGCTCAGGGACCGGGGAGCTGTTTTTT.

A word on this clone: At one end, the junction sequence differs from germline, possibly due to a read error. The chain uses TRBV9 and TRBJ2-3; TRBD2 matches at 13 bases. Germline lookup yields CDR1 SGDLS and CDR2 YYNGEE. This CDR3 is 16 amino acids long. The CDR3 nucleotides are TGTGCCAGCAGCGTTCGACTAGCGGGGGGTCAAGATCCGCAGTATTTT. Translating it yields CASSVRLAGGQDPQYF. Full variable domain (outside the CDR3, taken from reference TRBV9 and TRBJ2-3): DSGVTQTPKHLITATGQRVTLRCSPRSGDLSVYWYQQSLDQGLQFLIQYYNGEERAKGNILERFSAQQFPDLHSELNLSSLELGDSALYFCASSVRLAGGQDPQYFGPGTRLTVL.

The CDR3 sequence: CASSPWTSGRDEQFF. Written as DNA, the CDR3 is TGTGCCAGCTCACCCTGGACTAGCGGGAGGGATGAGCAGTTCTTC. The chain has TRBV18 and TRBJ2-1, with 15 nucleotides matching TRBD2. V lost 3 bases to trimming and J lost 8 bases; unmatched junction nucleotides: 2. The CDR3 is 15 residues long. Germline values: CDR1 KGHSH, CDR2 LQKENI.

This chain uses TRBV5-6 with TRBJ2-3; D is perhaps TRBD1 (5 bases). The CDR3 contains 11 residues. Trimming left V 0 bases short and J 9 bases short, with 5 bases between. Germline-derived CDR1 and CDR2 are SGHDT and YYEEEE. The CDR3 DNA is TGTGCCAGCAGCTTGGAGGGGACGCAGTATTTT. Translated: CASSLEGTQYF.

The CDR3 nucleotides read TGTGCCAGTAGTATAGTAGGGCAGGGGGCTCGGTATGGCTACACCTTC. This gives the protein CASSIVGQGARYGYTF. V and J are TRBV19 and TRBJ1-2; TRBD1 matches at 8 bases. The CDR3 is 16 amino acids. The V segment lost 1 base and the J segment 5 bases; nucleotides outside the gene matches: 9. CDR1 LNHDA and CDR2 SQIVND come from the germline V gene (reference sequence). The full variable domain, with the rest looked up from reference TRBV19 and TRBJ1-2, is DGGITQSPKYLFRKEGQNVTLSCEQNLNHDAMYWYRQDPGQGLRLIYYSQIVNDFQKGDIAEGYSVSREKKESFPLTVTSAQKNPTAFYLCASSIVGQGARYGYTFGSGTRLTVV.

CDR3 loop: CASSPPPRGGETQYF. The CDR3 DNA is TGTGCCAGCTCACCACCGCCCAGGGGTGGAGAGACCCAGTACTTC. The chain links TRBV18 to TRBJ2-5; tentative D call: TRBD1 (6 bases). The germline V gene encodes CDR1 KGHSH and CDR2 LQKENI. CDR3 length: 15 amino acids. V lost 0 bases and J 4 bases, leaving 12 bases between the germline ends. The whole variable domain, remainder taken from reference TRBV18 and TRBJ2-5, is NAGVMQNPRHLVRRRGQEARLRCSPMKGHSHVYWYRQLPEEGLKFMVYLQKENIIDESGMPKERFSAEFPKEGPSILRIQQVVRGDSAAYFCASSPPPRGGETQYFGPGTRLLVL.

The chain carries TRBV19 and TRBJ2-2, with 7 bases fitting TRBD1. The CDR3 loop spans 16 amino acids. With V trimmed by 7 bases and J by 4 bases, 12 bases remained unmatched. Germline V gene lookup returns CDR1 LNHDA and CDR2 SQIVND (reference sequence). CDR3 loop: CASTPGGGRGTGELFF. DNA of the CDR3: TGTGCCAGTACCCCAGGGGGTGGGAGAGGCACCGGGGAGCTGTTTTTT.

The chain links TRBV30 to TRBJ2-7, with a tentative D call TRBD1 (8 bases). The length of the CDR3 is 16 residues. Trimming cost V 3 bases and J 2 bases, with 20 bases left between them. Germline V gene sequence: CDR1 GTSNPN, CDR2 SVGIG (reference sequence). The CDR3 coding sequence is TGTGCCTGGAGGGGAGGGACAGGCCTTTTCCCCTACGAGCAGTACTTC. It specifies CAWRGGTGLFPYEQYF.

The chain uses TRBV7-3 and TRBJ2-2; no clear D. Looked up from germline, CDR1 is SGHTA and CDR2 is FQGTGA. This CDR3 is built from 15 residues. Trimming pared 2 bases from V and 2 bases from J, leaving 9 bases between. The DNA for the CDR3 is TGTGCCAGCAGCTTAGTCCACTCTAACACCGGGGAGCTGTTTTTT. Its translation: CASSLVHSNTGELFF.